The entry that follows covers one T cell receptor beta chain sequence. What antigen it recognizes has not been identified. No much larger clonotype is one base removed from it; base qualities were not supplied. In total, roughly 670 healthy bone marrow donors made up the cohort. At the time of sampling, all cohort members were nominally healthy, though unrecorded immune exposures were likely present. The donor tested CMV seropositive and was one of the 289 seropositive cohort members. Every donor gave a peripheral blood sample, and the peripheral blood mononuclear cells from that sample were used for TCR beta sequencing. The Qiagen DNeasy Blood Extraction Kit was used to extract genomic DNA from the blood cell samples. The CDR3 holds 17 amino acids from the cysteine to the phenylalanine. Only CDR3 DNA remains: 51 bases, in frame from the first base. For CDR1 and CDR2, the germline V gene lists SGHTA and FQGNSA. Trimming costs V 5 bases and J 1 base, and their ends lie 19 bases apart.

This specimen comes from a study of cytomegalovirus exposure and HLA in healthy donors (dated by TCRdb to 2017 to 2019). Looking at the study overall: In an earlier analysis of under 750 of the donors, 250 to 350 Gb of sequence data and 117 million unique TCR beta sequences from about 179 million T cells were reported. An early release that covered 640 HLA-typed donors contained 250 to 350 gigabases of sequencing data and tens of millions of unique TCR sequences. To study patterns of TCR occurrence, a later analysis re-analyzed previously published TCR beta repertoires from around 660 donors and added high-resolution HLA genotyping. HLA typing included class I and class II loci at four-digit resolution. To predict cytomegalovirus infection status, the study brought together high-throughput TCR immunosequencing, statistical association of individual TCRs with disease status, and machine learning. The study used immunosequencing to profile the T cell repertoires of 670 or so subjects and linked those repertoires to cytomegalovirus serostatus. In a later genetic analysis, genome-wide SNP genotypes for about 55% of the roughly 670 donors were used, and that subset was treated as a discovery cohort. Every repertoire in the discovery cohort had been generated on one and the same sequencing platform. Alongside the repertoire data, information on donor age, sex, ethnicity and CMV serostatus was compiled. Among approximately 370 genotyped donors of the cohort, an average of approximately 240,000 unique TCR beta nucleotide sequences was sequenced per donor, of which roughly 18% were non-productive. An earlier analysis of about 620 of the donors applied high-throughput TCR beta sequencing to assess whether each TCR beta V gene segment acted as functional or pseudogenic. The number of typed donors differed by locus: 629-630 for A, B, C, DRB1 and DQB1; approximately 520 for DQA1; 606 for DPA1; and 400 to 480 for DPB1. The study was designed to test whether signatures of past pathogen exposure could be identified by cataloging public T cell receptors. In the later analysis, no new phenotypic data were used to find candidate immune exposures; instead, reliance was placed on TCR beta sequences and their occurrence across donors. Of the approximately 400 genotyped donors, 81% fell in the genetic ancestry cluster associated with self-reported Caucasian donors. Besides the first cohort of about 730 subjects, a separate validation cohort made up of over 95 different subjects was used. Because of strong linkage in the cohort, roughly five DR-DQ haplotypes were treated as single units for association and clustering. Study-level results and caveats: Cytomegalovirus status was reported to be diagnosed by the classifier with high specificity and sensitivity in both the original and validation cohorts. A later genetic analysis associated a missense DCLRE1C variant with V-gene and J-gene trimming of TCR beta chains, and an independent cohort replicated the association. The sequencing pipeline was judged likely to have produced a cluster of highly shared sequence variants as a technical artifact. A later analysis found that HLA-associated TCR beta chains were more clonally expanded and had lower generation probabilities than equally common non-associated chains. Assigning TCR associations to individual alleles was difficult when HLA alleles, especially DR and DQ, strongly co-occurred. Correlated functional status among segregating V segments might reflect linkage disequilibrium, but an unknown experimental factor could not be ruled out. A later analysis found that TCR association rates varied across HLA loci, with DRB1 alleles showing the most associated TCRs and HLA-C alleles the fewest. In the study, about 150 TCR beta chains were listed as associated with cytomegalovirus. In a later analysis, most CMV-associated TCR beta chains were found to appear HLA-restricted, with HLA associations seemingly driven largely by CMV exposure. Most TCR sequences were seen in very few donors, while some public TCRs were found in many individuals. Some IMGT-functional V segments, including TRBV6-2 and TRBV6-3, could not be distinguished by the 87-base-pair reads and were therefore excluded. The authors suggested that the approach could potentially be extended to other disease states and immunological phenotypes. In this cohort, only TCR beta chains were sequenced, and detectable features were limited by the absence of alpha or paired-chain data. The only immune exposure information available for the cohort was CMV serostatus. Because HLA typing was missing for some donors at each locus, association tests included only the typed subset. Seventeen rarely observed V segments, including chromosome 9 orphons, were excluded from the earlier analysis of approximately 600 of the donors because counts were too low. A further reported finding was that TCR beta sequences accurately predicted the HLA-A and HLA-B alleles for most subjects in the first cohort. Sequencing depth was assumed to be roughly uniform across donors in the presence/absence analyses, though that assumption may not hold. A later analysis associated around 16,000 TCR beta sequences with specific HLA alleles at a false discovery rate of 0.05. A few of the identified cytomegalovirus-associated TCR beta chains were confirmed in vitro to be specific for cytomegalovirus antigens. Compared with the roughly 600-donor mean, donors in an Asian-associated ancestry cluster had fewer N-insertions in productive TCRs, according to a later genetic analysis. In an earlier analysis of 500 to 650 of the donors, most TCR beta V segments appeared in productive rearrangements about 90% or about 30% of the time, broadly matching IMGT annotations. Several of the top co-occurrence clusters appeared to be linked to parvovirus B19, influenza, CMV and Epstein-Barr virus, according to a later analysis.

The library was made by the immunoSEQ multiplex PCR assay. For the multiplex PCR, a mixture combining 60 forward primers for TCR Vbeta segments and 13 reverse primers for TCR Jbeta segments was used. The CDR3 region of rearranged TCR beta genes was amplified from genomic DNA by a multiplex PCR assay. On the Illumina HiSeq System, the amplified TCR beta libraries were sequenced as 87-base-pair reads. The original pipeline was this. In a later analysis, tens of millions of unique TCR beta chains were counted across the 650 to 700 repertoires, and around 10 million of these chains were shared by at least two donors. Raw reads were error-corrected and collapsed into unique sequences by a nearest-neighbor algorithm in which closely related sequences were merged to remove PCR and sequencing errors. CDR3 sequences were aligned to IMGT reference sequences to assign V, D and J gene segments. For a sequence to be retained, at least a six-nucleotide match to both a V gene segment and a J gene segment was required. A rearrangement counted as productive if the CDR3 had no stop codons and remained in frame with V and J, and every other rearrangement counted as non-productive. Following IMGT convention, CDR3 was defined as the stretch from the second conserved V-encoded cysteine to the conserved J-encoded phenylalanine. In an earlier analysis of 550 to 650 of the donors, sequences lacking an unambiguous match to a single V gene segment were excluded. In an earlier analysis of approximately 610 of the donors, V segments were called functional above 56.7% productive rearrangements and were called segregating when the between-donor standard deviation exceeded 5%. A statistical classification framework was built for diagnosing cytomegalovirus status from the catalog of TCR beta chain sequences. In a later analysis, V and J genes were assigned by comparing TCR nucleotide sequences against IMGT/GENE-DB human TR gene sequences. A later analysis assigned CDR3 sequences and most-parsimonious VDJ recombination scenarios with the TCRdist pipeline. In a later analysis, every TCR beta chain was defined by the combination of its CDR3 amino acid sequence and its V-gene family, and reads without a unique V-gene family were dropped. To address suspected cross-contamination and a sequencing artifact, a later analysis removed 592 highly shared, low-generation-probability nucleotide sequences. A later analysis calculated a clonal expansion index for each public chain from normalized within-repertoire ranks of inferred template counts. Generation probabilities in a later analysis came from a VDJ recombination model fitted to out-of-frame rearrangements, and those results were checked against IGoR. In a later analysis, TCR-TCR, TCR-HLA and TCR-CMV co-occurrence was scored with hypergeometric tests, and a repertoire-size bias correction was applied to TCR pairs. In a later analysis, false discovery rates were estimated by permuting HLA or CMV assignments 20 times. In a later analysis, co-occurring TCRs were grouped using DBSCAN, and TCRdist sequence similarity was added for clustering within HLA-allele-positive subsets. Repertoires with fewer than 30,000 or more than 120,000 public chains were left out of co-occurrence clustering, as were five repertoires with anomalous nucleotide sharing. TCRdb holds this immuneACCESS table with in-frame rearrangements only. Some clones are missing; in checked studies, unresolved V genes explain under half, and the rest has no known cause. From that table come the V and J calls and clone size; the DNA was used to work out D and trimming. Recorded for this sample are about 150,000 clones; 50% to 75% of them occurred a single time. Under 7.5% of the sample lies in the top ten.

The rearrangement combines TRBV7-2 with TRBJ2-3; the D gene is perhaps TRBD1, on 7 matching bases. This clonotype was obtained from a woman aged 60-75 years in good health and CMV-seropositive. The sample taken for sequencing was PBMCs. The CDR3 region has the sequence CASSPGGRGTGTDTQYF. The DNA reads TGTGCCAGCAGCCCAGGGGGGCGGGGCACTGGCACAGATACGCAGTATTTT.